The 28 T cell receptor beta chains presented below share a single source sample, sequenced in a study of blood T cell repertoires in COVID-19. Assay used: immunoSEQ multiplex PCR; TCRdb lists only in-frame clones, some missing. Among fewer than 350,000 clones, about 89% were seen once, and the ten largest hold about 5%. Sequencing was performed on peripheral blood. The source of these receptors is a man in his forties with acute or convalescent COVID-19.

This clone has a handful of counts. The chain employs TRBV6-2 or TRBV6-3 and TRBJ1-6, with D tentatively TRBD1 (6 bases). CDR1 and CDR2 from the germline V gene are MNHEY and SVGEGT. Trimming took 2 bases from V and 8 from J, leaving 10 bases between them. The CDR3 contains 14 residues. The CDR3 region is CASSYRHRDSPLHF. DNA of the CDR3: TGTGCCAGCAGTTACCGGCACAGGGATTCACCCCTCCACTTT.

V and J are TRBV11-2 and TRBJ1-1; tentative D call: TRBD1 (5 bases). The length of the CDR3 is 16 residues. The germline CDR1 and CDR2 sequences are SGHAT and FQNNGV. The germline V and J ends were trimmed by 1 base and 4 bases, with 16 bases remaining between them. As DNA, the CDR3 is TGTGCCAGCAGCTTAGGTCTGGGGCGGGGAGGCACTGAAGCTTTCTTT. Its translation is CASSLGLGRGGTEAFF.

This clone was found once. This chain connects TRBV5-6 to TRBJ2-3, with D possibly matching TRBD1 (6 bases). CDR1 and CDR2 from the germline V gene are SGHDT and YYEEEE. The CDR3 is 16 residues long. The V and J ends lost 3 bases and 4 bases respectively, with 18 bases between them. CDR3 nucleotide sequence: TGTGCCAGCAGCTACCCGGGACACCCAGGAGCAGATACGCAGTATTTT. Translated: CASSYPGHPGADTQYF.

This clone has only one observation. The rearrangement joins TRBV11-2 to TRBJ2-1; TRBD2 aligns across 8 bases. Looked up from germline, CDR1 is SGHAT and CDR2 is FQNNGV. The CDR3 is 15 residues long. Germline trimming cut 7 bases from V and 11 bases from J; bases unmatched to any gene: 16. DNA for the CDR3: TGTGCCAGCACCCCGTCCGGGGGGGCGGGTCGGAAGCAGTTCTTC. This codes for CASTPSGGAGRKQFF.

The chain couples TRBV19 to TRBJ1-5; 9 bases agree with TRBD1. The CDR3 has 15 residues. V trimming: 7 bases; J trimming: 5 bases; junction bases outside the gene matches: 9. CDR1 is LNHDA, CDR2 SQIVND, per germline (reference sequence). For the CDR3, the DNA is TGTGCCAGTACCCCACTACAGGGGGCGGATCAGCCCCAGCATTTT. This gives the protein CASTPLQGADQPQHF.

The rearrangement joins TRBV7-9 to TRBJ1-1, with D possibly being TRBD1 (5 bases). V was pared by 5 bases and J by 6 bases, with 13 bases between. The germline gives CDR1 SEHNR, CDR2 FQNEAQ (reference sequence). The CDR3 runs 13 residues. As DNA, the CDR3 is TGTGCCAGCAGCCCAGGGACTCTTCCTGAAGCTTTCTTT. It is translated as CASSPGTLPEAFF.

In nucleotides, the CDR3 is TGTGCCAGCAGTTCCCGCTATGGCTACACCTTC. Its protein is CASSSRYGYTF. This rearrangement joins TRBV6-6 to TRBJ1-2, with D hard to call. V lost 4 bases and J 4 bases, leaving 4 bases between the germline ends. Per the germline V gene, CDR1 is MNHNY and CDR2 is SVGAGI (reference sequence). The CDR3 extends over 11 amino acids.

The sample holds a few counts of this clone. The V and J genes are TRBV11-2 and TRBJ1-6; weak D call: TRBD1 (5 bases). Germline V gene lookup returns CDR1 SGHAT and CDR2 FQNNGV. This CDR3 contains 15 residues. V dropped 1 base and J dropped 7 bases, with 11 bases sitting between them. The CDR3 nucleotides read TGTGCCAGCAGCTTAGGGGGGGTCTGGAATTCACCCCTCCACTTT. Its translation: CASSLGGVWNSPLHF.

This chain joins TRBV5-1 and TRBJ2-1; TRBD1 might be the D (5 bases). Per the germline V gene, CDR1 is SGHRS and CDR2 is YFSETQ. The germline V and J ends were trimmed by 3 bases and 7 bases, with 17 bases remaining between them. The CDR3 runs 15 residues. CDR3 residues: CASSSAPDTWNEQFF. In DNA, the CDR3 is TGCGCCAGCAGCTCAGCCCCGGACACTTGGAATGAGCAGTTCTTC.

V usage is TRBV5-6 and J usage is TRBJ1-5; D not certain. The ends were cut back, 2 bases at V and 7 bases at J, with 10 bases in the middle. Germline V gives CDR1 SGHDT, CDR2 YYEEEE. The CDR3 covers 13 residues. CDR3 residues: CASSLMGGQPQHF. The CDR3 DNA sequence: TGTGCCAGCAGCTTAATGGGAGGCCAGCCCCAGCATTTT.

V and J are TRBV6-5 and TRBJ1-2, with D tentatively TRBD1 (6 bases). The germline gives CDR1 MNHEY, CDR2 SVGAGI. Trimming shortened V by 4 bases and J by 0 bases, and 15 bases separated the two germline ends. The CDR3 has 16 amino acids. The CDR3, as DNA: TGTGCCAGCAGTTCCGTGGGGCAGGGGACTAACTATGGCTACACCTTC. It is translated as CASSSVGQGTNYGYTF.

The chain employs TRBV27 and TRBJ1-5; D remains unclear. This CDR3 has 14 amino acids. V lost 2 bases, J lost 7 bases, and 12 bases lay in between. Germline CDR1 and CDR2: MNHEY and SMNVEV (reference sequence). For the CDR3, the DNA is TGTGCCAGCAGTTTACTCCCGGACTGGCAGCCCCAGCATTTT. Protein product: CASSLLPDWQPQHF.

This chain joins TRBV6-5 and TRBJ1-3; D uncertain. This CDR3 is 15 amino acids long. V lost 2 bases to trimming and J lost 3 bases, with 11 bases between them. Germline loops: CDR1 MNHEY, CDR2 SVGAGI. CDR3 sequence (DNA): TGTGCCAGCAGTTACCGGGTGTCGGTTGGAAACACCATATATTTT. Encoded protein: CASSYRVSVGNTIYF.

The chain joins TRBV2 to TRBJ1-4, with a possible D match to TRBD1 (5 bases). V was pared by 5 bases and J by 7 bases, with 14 bases between. Germline CDR1 SNHLY, CDR2 FYNNEI. CDR3 length: 14 amino acids. CDR3 sequence: CASSSQGKAEKLFF. The CDR3 DNA reads TGTGCCAGCAGTTCCCAGGGAAAGGCTGAAAAACTGTTTTTT.

This clone was counted once. The rearrangement links TRBV6-5 to TRBJ2-3, with a possible D match to TRBD2 (7 bases). V lost 4 bases to trimming and J lost 5 bases, with 16 bases between them. CDR3 length: 15 residues. Germline V gene data show CDR1 as MNHEY and CDR2 as SVGAGI. The CDR3 region is CASSFGAGAGDTQYF. The CDR3, as DNA: TGTGCCAGCAGTTTCGGTGCGGGGGCGGGAGATACGCAGTATTTT.

The chain employs TRBV24-1 and TRBJ1-5; 9 positions agree with TRBD1. The V segment lost 3 bases and the J segment 4 bases; nucleotides outside the gene matches: 6. Germline V lookup: CDR1 KGHDR, CDR2 SFDVKD. The CDR3 has 16 residues. CDR3 sequence (DNA): TGTGCCACCAGTGATGCCGGGACAGGGTTGAATCAGCCCCAGCATTTT. Protein: CATSDAGTGLNQPQHF.

The chain recombines TRBV11-2 with TRBJ1-2, with 11 bases that match TRBD1. J was trimmed by 8 bases and V by 2 bases; bases with no gene match: 13. There are 17 residues in the CDR3. Looked up from germline, CDR1 is SGHAT and CDR2 is FQNNGV. In DNA, the CDR3 is TGTGCCAGCAGCTTACCCTACCTTGGACAGGGGGCGGGCGGCTACACCTTC. It encodes CASSLPYLGQGAGGYTF. Variable domain in full (rest from reference TRBV11-2 and TRBJ1-2): EAGVAQSPRYKIIEKRQSVAFWCNPISGHATLYWYQQILGQGPKLLIQFQNNGVVDDSQLPKDRFSAERLKGVDSTLKIQPAKLEDSAVYLCASSLPYLGQGAGGYTFGSGTRLTVV.

The genes are TRBV19 and TRBJ1-2; 9 nucleotides agree with TRBD1. The CDR3 runs to 15 residues. The V and J ends lost 0 bases and 4 bases, in that order; junction bases with no gene match: 3. Per germline, CDR1 LNHDA and CDR2 SQIVND (reference sequence). DNA of the CDR3: TGTGCCAGTAGTATAGATCGGACAGGGGTCTATGGCTACACCTTC. Translation gives CASSIDRTGVYGYTF.

In nucleotides, the CDR3 is TGTGCCAGCACCTCCGTGGGGGGGGTCAGCTCCTACGAGCAGTACTTC. It translates to CASTSVGGVSSYEQYF. The chain combines TRBV7-6 with TRBJ2-7, with 7 nucleotides matching TRBD2. This CDR3 region has 16 residues. V lost 7 bases, J lost 0 bases, and 12 bases stayed unmatched. CDR1 is SGHVS, CDR2 FNYEAQ, per germline.

This sequence joins TRBV5-8 and TRBJ1-2; tentatively, D is TRBD1 (6 bases). Trimming cost V 4 bases and J 4 bases, with 20 bases left between them. Per germline, CDR1 SGHTS and CDR2 YDEGEE. There are 16 residues in the CDR3. The CDR3 spells CASSHSTGGGSYGYTF. The CDR3 region has the DNA TGTGCCAGCAGCCACTCAACGGGAGGGGGTTCCTATGGCTACACCTTC.

This clone was seen once. This CDR3 is CASSLSGNPGTEAFF. The CDR3, as DNA: TGTGCCAGCAGTTTATCGGGAAACCCGGGGACTGAAGCTTTCTTT. The chain has TRBV28 and TRBJ1-1; no definite D call. Germline V gene data show CDR1 as MDHEN and CDR2 as SYDVKM. The V and J ends lost 1 base and 5 bases respectively, with 14 bases between them. This CDR3 spans 15 amino acids.

The chain has TRBV9 and TRBJ2-5; 7 nucleotides align to TRBD1. This CDR3 comprises 13 residues. The germline CDR1 and CDR2 sequences are SGDLS and YYNGEE. The ends lost 3 bases at V and 6 bases at J; junction bases unmatched: 5. CDR3 sequence reads: CASSAPTGQTQYF. In DNA form, the CDR3 reads TGTGCCAGCAGCGCTCCGACAGGGCAGACCCAGTACTTC.

For this clone: The junction differs from germline at one of its ends, possibly a read error. The chain combines TRBV5-6 with TRBJ1-2; D may be TRBD1 (6 bases). Germline values: CDR1 SGHDT, CDR2 YYEEEE. CDR3 length: 13 residues. The CDR3 spells CASSLSLAWTDHF. In DNA form, the CDR3 reads TGTGCCAGCAGCTTGAGTCTTGCCTGGACAGACCACTTC.

The genes are TRBV27 and TRBJ1-2, with TRBD1 matching 7 bases. This CDR3 contains 13 residues. CDR1 and CDR2 from the germline V gene are MNHEY and SMNVEV (reference sequence). Trimming took 6 bases from V and 7 from J; bases not matched to a gene: 8. CDR3 DNA: TGTGCCAGCAGGTTGAAGGGGGCCAGTGGCTACACCTTC. It codes for CASRLKGASGYTF.

A single count supports this clone. The J gene is TRBJ2-4, the V gene TRBV6-6; tentatively, D is TRBD2 (7 bases). V was cut by 5 bases and J by 3 bases, with 20 bases left in between. Germline values: CDR1 MNHNY, CDR2 SVGAGI (reference sequence). There are 17 residues in the CDR3. CDR3 amino acids: CASSPRGGARGKNIQYF. The CDR3 region has the DNA TGTGCCAGCAGTCCAAGGGGGGGGGCGCGGGGCAAAAACATTCAGTACTTC.

The chain joins TRBV6-5 to TRBJ2-1; TRBD2 is a possible D gene (6 bases). From germline, CDR1 is MNHEY and CDR2 SVGAGI. The CDR3 consists of 14 residues. V lost 4 bases, J lost 0 bases, and 7 bases lay in between. The CDR3 spells CASSFGGSYNEQFF. The CDR3 bases are TGTGCCAGCAGTTTCGGGGGCTCCTACAATGAGCAGTTCTTC.

The V gene is TRBV5-8, the J gene TRBJ2-1; 10 nucleotides match TRBD1. V trimming: 0 bases; J trimming: 2 bases; junction bases outside the gene matches: 11. Germline CDR1 is SGHTS and CDR2 is YDEGEE. This CDR3 has 19 residues. CDR3 sequence: CASSLEVFQGTGAYNEQFF. The CDR3, as DNA: TGTGCCAGCAGCTTGGAAGTATTTCAGGGGACAGGGGCCTACAATGAGCAGTTCTTC.

This clone occurred once. This chain joins TRBV6-5 and TRBJ2-1; D is perhaps TRBD2 (6 bases). Trimming took off 6 bases at V and 4 bases at J, with 16 bases between the two ends. Germline CDR1 MNHEY, CDR2 SVGAGI. This CDR3 is built from 15 residues. CDR3 DNA: TGTGCCAGCAGCCTAACTCGGGGAGGTTACAATGAGCAGTTCTTC. Amino acid sequence: CASSLTRGGYNEQFF.